This TCR beta chain was captured in a study of blood T cell repertoires in COVID-19. In the authors' workflow: Nucleated cell number was recorded as an estimate derived from reference gene primer amplification. Assay: immunoSEQ multiplex PCR; the TCRdb copy retains only in-frame clones and omits some. V and J calls and clone size are those listed in that table; D and trimming were worked out from the DNA. This sample has some 300,000 clones, with 75% to 90% found just once. Germline trimming cut 5 bases from V and 2 bases from J; bases unmatched to any gene: 6. Germline values: CDR1 SEHNR, CDR2 FQNEAQ (reference sequence). This CDR3 has 14 residues.

V is TRBV7-9 and J is TRBJ2-7; 7 nucleotides match TRBD2. The receptor's source is a woman aged 45 to 65 with COVID-19, enrolled during active disease. The sequencing input was peripheral blood. The CDR3 DNA sequence: TGTGCCAGCAGCACCGGACTAGGAGCCTACGAGCAGTACTTC. It encodes CASSTGLGAYEQYF.